This T cell receptor (beta chain) was profiled in a study of T cell changes during pregnancy in multiple sclerosis. The assay was immunoSEQ multiplex PCR, and TCRdb's table has in-frame clones only and misses some. Altogether under 95,000 clones are present, around 95% being singletons, with the ten largest covering approximately 0.79%. The clonotype was recovered from a female donor in good health, enrolled as a control in a pregnancy study. This specimen consisted of peripheral blood, obtained in the second trimester of pregnancy.

The CDR3 bases are TGTGCCAGCTCCTTGGCGGGGCAAGATCAGCCCCAGCATTTT. Translating it yields CASSLAGQDQPQHF. V is TRBV18 and J is TRBJ1-5; D might be TRBD1 (5 bases). Germline CDR1 reads KGHSH; CDR2 reads LQKENI. This CDR3 spans 14 amino acids. Between the trimmed V and J ends, which lost 6 bases and 5 bases, there was a span of 14 bases.